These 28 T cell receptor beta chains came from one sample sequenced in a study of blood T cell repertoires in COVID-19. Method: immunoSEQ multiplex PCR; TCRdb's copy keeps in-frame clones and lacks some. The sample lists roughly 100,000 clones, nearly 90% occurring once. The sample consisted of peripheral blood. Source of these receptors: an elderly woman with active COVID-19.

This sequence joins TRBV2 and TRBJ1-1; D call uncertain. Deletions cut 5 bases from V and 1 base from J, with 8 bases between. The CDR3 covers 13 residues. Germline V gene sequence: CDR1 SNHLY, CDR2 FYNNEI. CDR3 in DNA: TGTGCCAGCAGTTTGACACAGAACACTGAAGCTTTCTTT. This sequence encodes CASSLTQNTEAFF.

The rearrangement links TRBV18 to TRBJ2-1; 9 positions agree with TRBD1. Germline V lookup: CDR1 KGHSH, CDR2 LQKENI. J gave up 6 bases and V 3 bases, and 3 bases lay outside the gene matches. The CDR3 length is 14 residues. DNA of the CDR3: TGTGCCAGCTCACCGGCGACAGGGGGCAATGAGCAGTTCTTC. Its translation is CASSPATGGNEQFF.

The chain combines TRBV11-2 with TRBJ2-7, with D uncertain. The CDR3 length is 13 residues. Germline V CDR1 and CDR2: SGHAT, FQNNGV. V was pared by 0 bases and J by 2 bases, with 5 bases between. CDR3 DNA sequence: TGTGCCAGCAGCTTAGAAACGGCCTACGAGCAGTACTTC. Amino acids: CASSLETAYEQYF.

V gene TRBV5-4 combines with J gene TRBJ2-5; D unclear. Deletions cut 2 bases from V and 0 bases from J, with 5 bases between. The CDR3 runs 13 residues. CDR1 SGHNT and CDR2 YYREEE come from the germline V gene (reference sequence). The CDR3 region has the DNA TGTGCCAGCAGCTTCCAGAACCAAGAGACCCAGTACTTC. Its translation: CASSFQNQETQYF. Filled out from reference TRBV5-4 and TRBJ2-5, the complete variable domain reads ETGVTQSPTHLIKTRGQQVTLRCSSQSGHNTVSWYQQALGQGPQFIFQYYREEENGRGNFPPRFSGLQFPNYSSELNVNALELDDSALYLCASSFQNQETQYFGPGTRLLVL.

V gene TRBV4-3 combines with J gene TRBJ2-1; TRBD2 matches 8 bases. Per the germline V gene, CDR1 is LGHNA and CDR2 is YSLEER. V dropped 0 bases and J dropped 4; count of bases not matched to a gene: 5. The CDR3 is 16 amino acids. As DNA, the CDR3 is TGCGCCAGCAGCCAAGATAAGACTAGCGTTTACAATGAGCAGTTCTTC. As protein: CASSQDKTSVYNEQFF.

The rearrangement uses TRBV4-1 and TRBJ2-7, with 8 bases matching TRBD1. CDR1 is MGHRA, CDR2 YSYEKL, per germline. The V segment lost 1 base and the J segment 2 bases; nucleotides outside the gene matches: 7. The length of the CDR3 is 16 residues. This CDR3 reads CASSQGTGPPTYEQYF. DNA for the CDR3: TGCGCCAGCAGCCAAGGGACAGGGCCCCCAACCTACGAGCAGTACTTC.

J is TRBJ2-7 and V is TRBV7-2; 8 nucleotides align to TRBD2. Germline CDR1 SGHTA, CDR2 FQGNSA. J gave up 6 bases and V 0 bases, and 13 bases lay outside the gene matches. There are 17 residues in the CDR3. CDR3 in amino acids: CASSLAGLAGTGSEQYF. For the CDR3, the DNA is TGTGCCAGCAGCTTAGCGGGGCTAGCGGGTACGGGAAGCGAGCAGTACTTC. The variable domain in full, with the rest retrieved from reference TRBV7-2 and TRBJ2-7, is GAGVSQSPSNKVTEKGKDVELRCDPISGHTALYWYRQSLGQGLEFLIYFQGNSAPDKSGLPSDRFSAERTGGSVSTLTIQRTQQEDSAVYLCASSLAGLAGTGSEQYFGPGTRLTVT.

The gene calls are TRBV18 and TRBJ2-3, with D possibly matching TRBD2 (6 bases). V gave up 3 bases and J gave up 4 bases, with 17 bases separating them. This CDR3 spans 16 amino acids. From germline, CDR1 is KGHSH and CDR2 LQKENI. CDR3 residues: CASSPSRRVGSDTQYF. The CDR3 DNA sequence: TGTGCCAGCTCACCGTCGCGGAGGGTAGGGTCAGATACGCAGTATTTT.

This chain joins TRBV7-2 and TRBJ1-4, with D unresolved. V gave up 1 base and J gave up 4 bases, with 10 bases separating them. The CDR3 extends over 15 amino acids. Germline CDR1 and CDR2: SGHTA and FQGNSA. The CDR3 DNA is TGTGCCAGCAGCTTAGGAGGTAGCGATAATGAAAAACTGTTTTTT. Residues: CASSLGGSDNEKLFF. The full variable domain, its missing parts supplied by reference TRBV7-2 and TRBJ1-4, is GAGVSQSPSNKVTEKGKDVELRCDPISGHTALYWYRQSLGQGLEFLIYFQGNSAPDKSGLPSDRFSAERTGGSVSTLTIQRTQQEDSAVYLCASSLGGSDNEKLFFGSGTQLSVL.

The CDR3 loop is CASTTGSTSYEQYF. The DNA of the CDR3 is TGTGCCTCAACAACGGGGAGTACCTCCTACGAGCAGTACTTC. The chain carries TRBV24-1 and TRBJ2-7; possibly TRBD2 for D (5 bases). V was pared by 12 bases and J by 0 bases, with 17 bases between. The CDR3 contains 14 residues. Germline-derived CDR1 and CDR2 are KGHDR and SFDVKD.

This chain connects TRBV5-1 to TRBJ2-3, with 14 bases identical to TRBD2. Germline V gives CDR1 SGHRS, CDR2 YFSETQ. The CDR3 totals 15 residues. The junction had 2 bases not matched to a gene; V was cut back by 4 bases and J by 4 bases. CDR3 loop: CASSTGLAGADTQYF. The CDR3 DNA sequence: TGCGCCAGCAGCACGGGACTAGCGGGAGCAGATACGCAGTATTTT.

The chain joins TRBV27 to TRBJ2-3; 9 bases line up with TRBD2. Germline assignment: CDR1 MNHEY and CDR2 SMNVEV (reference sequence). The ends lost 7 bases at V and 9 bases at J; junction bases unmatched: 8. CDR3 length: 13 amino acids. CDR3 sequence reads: CASTTSGGATQYF. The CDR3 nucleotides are TGTGCCAGCACGACTAGCGGAGGGGCCACGCAGTATTTT.

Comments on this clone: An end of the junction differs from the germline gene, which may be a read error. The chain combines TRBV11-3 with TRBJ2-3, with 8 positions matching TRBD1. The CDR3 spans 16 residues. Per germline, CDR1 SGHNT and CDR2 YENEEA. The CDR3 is CASSLGQGAITNTQYF. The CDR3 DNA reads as TGTGCCAGCAGCTTGGGCCAGGGGGCAATCACAAATACGCAGTATTTT.

CDR3 protein: CVGGGSEQYF. CDR3 coding DNA: TGTGTGGGGGGGGGATCCGAGCAGTACTTC. J is TRBJ2-7 and V is TRBV27, with 7 bases that match TRBD2. This CDR3 is 10 amino acids long. Germline V CDR1 and CDR2: MNHEY, SMNVEV (reference sequence).

The CDR3 DNA follows: TGTGCCACTCTGGCGGGAGGGTCCTACGAGCAGTACTTC. Protein sequence: CATLAGGSYEQYF. This rearrangement joins TRBV10-3 to TRBJ2-7; TRBD2 agrees at 9 bases. V lost 10 bases, J lost 1 base, and 5 bases stayed unmatched. Germline CDR1 reads ENHRY; CDR2 reads SYGVKD. The CDR3 consists of 13 residues.

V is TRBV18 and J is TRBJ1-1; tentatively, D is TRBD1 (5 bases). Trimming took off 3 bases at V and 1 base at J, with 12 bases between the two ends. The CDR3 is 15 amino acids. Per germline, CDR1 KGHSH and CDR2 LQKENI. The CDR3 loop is CASSPGIGENTEAFF. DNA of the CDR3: TGTGCCAGCTCACCTGGGATAGGGGAGAACACTGAAGCTTTCTTT.

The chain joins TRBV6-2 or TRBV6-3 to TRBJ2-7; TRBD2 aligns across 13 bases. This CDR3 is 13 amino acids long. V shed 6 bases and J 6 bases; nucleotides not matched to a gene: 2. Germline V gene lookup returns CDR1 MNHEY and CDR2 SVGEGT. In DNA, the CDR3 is TGTGCCAGCAGCGGACTAGCGGGAGCCGAGCAGTACTTC. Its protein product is CASSGLAGAEQYF.

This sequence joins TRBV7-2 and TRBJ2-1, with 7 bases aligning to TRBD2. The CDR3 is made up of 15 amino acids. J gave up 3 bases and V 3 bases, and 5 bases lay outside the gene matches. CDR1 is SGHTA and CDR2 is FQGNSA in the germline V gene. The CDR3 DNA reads TGTGCCAGCAGCTTGGGCGGGAGTTTCTACAATGAGCAGTTCTTC. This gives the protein CASSLGGSFYNEQFF.

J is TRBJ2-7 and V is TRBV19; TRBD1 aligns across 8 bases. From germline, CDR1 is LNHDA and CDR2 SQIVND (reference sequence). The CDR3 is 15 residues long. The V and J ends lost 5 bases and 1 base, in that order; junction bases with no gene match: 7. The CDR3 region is CASSQSGTGSYEQYF. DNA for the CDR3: TGTGCCAGTAGTCAGTCCGGGACAGGATCCTACGAGCAGTACTTC.

CDR3 DNA sequence: TGCGCCAGCAGCTCCGGACAGGGGGCGCTTTCTAATTCACCCCTCCACTTT. Its translation: CASSSGQGALSNSPLHF. The chain links TRBV5-1 to TRBJ1-6; 11 nucleotides line up with TRBD1. The CDR3 loop spans 17 amino acids. V dropped 3 bases and J dropped 6; count of bases not matched to a gene: 8. The germline CDR1 and CDR2 sequences are SGHRS and YFSETQ.

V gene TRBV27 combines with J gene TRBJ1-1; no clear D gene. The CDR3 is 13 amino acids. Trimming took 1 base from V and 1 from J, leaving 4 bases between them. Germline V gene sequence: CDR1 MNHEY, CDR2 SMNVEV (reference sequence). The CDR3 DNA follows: TGTGCCAGCAGTTTATGGCAGAACACTGAAGCTTTCTTT. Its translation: CASSLWQNTEAFF.

The CDR3 DNA is TGCGCCAGCAGCCAATCTCAGTTAACTGAGGGTGGCGCCAAAAACATTCAGTACTTC. This gives the protein CASSQSQLTEGGAKNIQYF. The V and J genes are TRBV4-1 and TRBJ2-4; the D gene is possibly TRBD2 (5 bases). V lost 2 bases to trimming and J lost 1 base, with 21 bases between them. Germline values: CDR1 MGHRA, CDR2 YSYEKL. The CDR3 covers 19 residues.

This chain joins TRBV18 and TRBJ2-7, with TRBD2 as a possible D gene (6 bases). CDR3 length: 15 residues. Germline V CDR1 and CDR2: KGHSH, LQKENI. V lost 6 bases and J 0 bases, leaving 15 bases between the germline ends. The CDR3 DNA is TGTGCCAGCTCCCTACGACTAGGGAGCTCCTACGAGCAGTACTTC. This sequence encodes CASSLRLGSSYEQYF.

DNA of the CDR3: TGTGCCAGCAGTCAGTGGGACAGCAAGTATGGCTACACCTTC. Translated, it gives CASSQWDSKYGYTF. The rearrangement uses TRBV6-5 and TRBJ1-2; 7 bases agree with TRBD1. J gave up 5 bases and V 5 bases, and 8 bases lay outside the gene matches. This CDR3 contains 14 residues. Germline CDR1 reads MNHEY; CDR2 reads SVGAGI.

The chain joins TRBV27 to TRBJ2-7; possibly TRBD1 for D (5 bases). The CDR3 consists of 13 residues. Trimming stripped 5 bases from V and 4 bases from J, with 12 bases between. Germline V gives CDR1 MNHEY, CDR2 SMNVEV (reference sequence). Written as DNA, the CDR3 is TGTGCCAGCAGTCTGAAGGGGCCATACGAGCAGTACTTC. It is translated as CASSLKGPYEQYF.

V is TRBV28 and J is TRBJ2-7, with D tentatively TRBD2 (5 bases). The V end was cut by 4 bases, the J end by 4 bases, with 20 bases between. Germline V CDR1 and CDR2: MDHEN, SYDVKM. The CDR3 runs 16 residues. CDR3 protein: CASSSLGSARSYEQYF. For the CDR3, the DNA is TGTGCCAGCAGTTCCCTGGGTAGCGCCAGATCTTACGAGCAGTACTTC.

The DNA for the CDR3 is TGTGCCAGCAGTTATGGGACTAGCGGGAGGGCCATTGAGCAGTTCTTC. Residues: CASSYGTSGRAIEQFF. The rearrangement links TRBV27 to TRBJ2-1; 16 bases are shared with TRBD2. The length of the CDR3 is 16 residues. Germline V lookup: CDR1 MNHEY, CDR2 SMNVEV (reference sequence). Unmatched junction bases numbered 6, after V lost 4 bases and J lost 9 bases.

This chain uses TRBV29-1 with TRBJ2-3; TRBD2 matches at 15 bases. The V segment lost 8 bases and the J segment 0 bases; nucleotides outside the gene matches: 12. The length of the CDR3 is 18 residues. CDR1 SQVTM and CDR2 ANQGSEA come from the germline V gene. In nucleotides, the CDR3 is TGCAGCATTACGGGACTAGCGGGAGGTATGGGTAGCACAGATACGCAGTATTTT. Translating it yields CSITGLAGGMGSTDTQYF.